This entry is about one TCR beta chain. The specificity of this receptor is unknown. Qualities for individual bases were not recorded, and no much larger clone is one base off. The data originate from a study of blood T cell repertoires in COVID-19 (dated by TCRdb to about 2020). Study-wide context: The collaborator samples originated in the United States, Italy and Spain and spanned the acute and convalescent phases of COVID-19. The samples were drawn from two sources: the first 160 participants of the ongoing ImmuneRACE study, and 1,200 or so subjects contributed by 6 global collaborators. The prospective study material was composed of cDNA or gDNA derived from T cells, B-cell-depleted T cells, or PBMCs. Where available, HLA class I and class II types were obtained from metadata supplied by the sample provider rather than from assay-based typing. The repertoires were released in a freely available public database intended as a resource for research on the immune response to SARS-CoV-2. Deeply sampled blood TCRbeta repertoires from subjects exposed to, actively infected with, or recovered from COVID-19 were included in the dataset. Sample metadata almost always included a de-identified subject ID, COVID-19 status, age in years and sex.

TCRbeta CDR3 regions were amplified from genomic DNA using the immunoSEQ Assay, a bias-controlled multiplex PCR. For the original study's pipeline: The number of nucleated cells in each sample was estimated by amplification of reference gene primers within the assay. To quantify the absolute abundance of each unique TCRbeta CDR3 rearrangement, sequence reads were collapsed and filtered. Productive Simpson clonality was computed per sample as the square root of Simpson's diversity index over productive rearrangements. The immuneACCESS repertoire file appears here via TCRdb, limited to in-frame rearrangements. These files lack a portion of the clones; in checked studies, under half of the deficit traces to unresolved V genes, and the cause of the others is not known. V and J calls plus clone size are reproduced from that table; the DNA served to infer D and trimming. The sample data list some 150,000 clones, and 80% to 90% of these were observed just once. Approximately 14% of the sample is held by the ten biggest clonotypes.

Beyond this particular receptor, the publication reports: The amount of clinical and demographic metadata varied by source and participant and was provided uncurated.

In Seattle, one collaborating source enrolled patients while the infection was active and tracked those patients longitudinally over the course of disease. Each collaborating institution followed its own protocols to collect whole blood in K2EDTA tubes. For TCRbeta analysis, collaborators shipped samples in one of three forms: frozen whole blood, isolated PBMCs, or DNA extracted from either of those sample types. The germline V gene supplies CDR1 SGHDT and CDR2 YYEEEE. The CDR3 contains 15 residues, cysteine and phenylalanine counted. The only DNA kept is the CDR3, 45 bases in frame from the first base. The junction carries 11 bases between V and J, which are trimmed by 2 bases and 3 bases respectively.

Source material: peripheral blood. The source is a woman aged 70-85 years with COVID-19, enrolled during active disease. The V and J genes are TRBV5-6 and TRBJ2-2, with the D gene uncertain. CDR3 sequence: CASSFSTPDTGELFF. The sequence in DNA is TGTGCCAGCAGCTTTTCGACACCGGACACCGGGGAGCTGTTTTTT.